The entry below gives a single T cell receptor (beta chain) sequence along with its context. The data stem from a study of blood T cell repertoires in COVID-19. Study overall: COVID-19 samples, acute and convalescent, were from the United States, Italy and Spain. PBMCs, B-cell-depleted T cells, or T cells provided the cDNA or gDNA that made up the material.

Seattle cases were enrolled at active infection and followed longitudinally. In the original analysis: Reference gene primer amplification in the assay estimated nucleated cell counts. Produced via immunoSEQ multiplex PCR; TCRdb's table is partial and in-frame only. The V and J calls and the clone size are those of that table, but D and trimming were determined from the DNA. The table lists about 240,000 clones, 75% to 85% of them singletons. CDR3 length equals 11 residues. Germline CDR1 reads SGHTA; CDR2 reads FQGNSA. Trimming pared 4 bases from V and 7 bases from J, leaving 8 bases between. The chain carries TRBV7-2 and TRBJ2-7, with a tentative D call TRBD2 (5 bases). This receptor was obtained from an elderly woman with COVID-19, enrolled during active disease. What was sequenced was peripheral blood. This chain's CDR3 is CASSSRGEQYF. CDR3 nucleotide sequence: TGTGCCAGCAGCTCGCGAGGGGAGCAGTACTTC.